A single sample is the source of the 22 T cell receptor beta chains below, sequenced in a study of cytomegalovirus exposure and HLA in healthy donors. Primers included in the PCR were 60 Vbeta and 13 Jbeta primers. Assay used: immunoSEQ multiplex PCR; TCRdb lists only in-frame clones, some missing. The sample has 130,000 or so clones, just under 90% seen once. The specimen was PBMCs. The receptors stem from a young woman in good health and CMV-seronegative.

This rearrangement joins TRBV19 to TRBJ2-1; 7 nucleotides agree with TRBD1. The CDR3 spans 17 residues. V trimming: 5 bases; J trimming: 3 bases; junction bases outside the gene matches: 13. Germline V gene lookup returns CDR1 LNHDA and CDR2 SQIVND (reference sequence). The CDR3 nucleotides read TGTGCCAGTAGTCCATGGACAGGCACCCTCTTCTACAATGAGCAGTTCTTC. Amino acids: CASSPWTGTLFYNEQFF. The full variable domain, with the rest looked up from reference TRBV19 and TRBJ2-1, is DGGITQSPKYLFRKEGQNVTLSCEQNLNHDAMYWYRQDPGQGLRLIYYSQIVNDFQKGDIAEGYSVSREKKESFPLTVTSAQKNPTAFYLCASSPWTGTLFYNEQFFGPGTRLTVL.

This rearrangement joins TRBV7-2 to TRBJ1-4, with 7 bases that match TRBD1. Per germline, CDR1 SGHTA and CDR2 FQGNSA. The CDR3 sequence is 14 residues long. The J segment lost 7 bases and the V segment lost 5 bases, leaving 7 bases of the junction unmatched. This CDR3 is CASSPRGRGEKLFF. Written as DNA, the CDR3 is TGTGCCAGCAGCCCAAGGGGGCGCGGTGAAAAACTGTTTTTT.

The chain uses TRBV10-3 and TRBJ1-5; 8 bases are shared with TRBD1. Trimming removed 5 bases from V and 6 bases from J; junction bases left unmatched: 9. The germline CDR1 and CDR2 sequences are ENHRY and SYGVKD. The CDR3 is 15 amino acids. The CDR3 DNA follows: TGTGCCATCAGTCCATGGACAGGGAAGGGTCAGCCCCAGCATTTT. Encoded protein: CAISPWTGKGQPQHF.

V usage is TRBV7-9 and J usage is TRBJ2-1, with TRBD2 identical over 10 bases. The CDR3 runs to 15 residues. Germline CDR1 reads SEHNR; CDR2 reads FQNEAQ (reference sequence). With V trimmed by 4 bases and J by 5 bases, 5 bases remained unmatched. DNA of the CDR3: TGTGCCAGCAGCTCCGTAGCGGGGGGCCACAATGAGCAGTTCTTC. Translated, it gives CASSSVAGGHNEQFF.

The chain is built from TRBV15 and TRBJ1-2; D remains ambiguous. The germline CDR1 and CDR2 sequences are LNHNV and YYDKDF (reference sequence). The CDR3 spans 16 residues. The V end lost 0 bases, the J end lost 6 bases, and 17 bases lay between the germline ends. CDR3 sequence: CATSREMAPRRDGYTF. In DNA form, the CDR3 reads TGTGCCACCAGCAGAGAAATGGCCCCGCGGAGGGATGGCTACACCTTC. Full variable domain (remainder filled in from reference TRBV15 and TRBJ1-2): DAMVIQNPRYQVTQFGKPVTLSCSQTLNHNVMYWYQQKSSQAPKLLFHYYDKDFNNEADTPDNFQSRRPNTSFCFLDIRSPGLGDTAMYLCATSREMAPRRDGYTFGSGTRLTVV.

A single count supports this clone. The V and J genes are TRBV10-3 and TRBJ2-5; D perhaps matches TRBD2 (5 bases). The CDR3 length is 14 residues. V lost 10 bases, J lost 4 bases, and 19 bases lay in between. The germline V gene encodes CDR1 ENHRY and CDR2 SYGVKD. The chain's CDR3 is CATSLGGRTETQYF. The DNA of the CDR3 is TGTGCCACCTCCCTAGGAGGCCGGACAGAGACCCAGTACTTC.

The chain joins TRBV7-9 to TRBJ1-1; D remains unclear. V was clipped by 5 bases and J by 7 bases, with 8 bases between them. This CDR3 spans 11 amino acids. Germline V CDR1 and CDR2: SEHNR, FQNEAQ (reference sequence). The CDR3 sequence: CASSQTFEAFF. CDR3 bases: TGTGCCAGCAGCCAAACTTTTGAAGCTTTCTTT.

Of note for this clone: At one end the junction does not follow the germline gene, possibly because of a read error. V is TRBV7-9 and J is TRBJ2-2; no firm D call. Germline lookup yields CDR1 SEHNR and CDR2 FQNEAQ (reference sequence). This CDR3 is built from 15 residues. CDR3 DNA sequence: TGTTCCAGCAGCCTCCAGGTTATTGTAACCGGGGAGCTGTTTTTT. Translation gives CSSSLQVIVTGELFF.

The chain links TRBV5-6 to TRBJ1-5, with 9 bases aligning to TRBD1. The CDR3 is 16 residues long. Germline CDR1 and CDR2: SGHDT and YYEEEE. The junction had 5 bases not matched to a gene; V was cut back by 4 bases and J by 0 bases. For the CDR3, the DNA is TGTGCCAGCAGCGGGGGGACAGGGATTAGCAATCAGCCCCAGCATTTT. It is translated as CASSGGTGISNQPQHF.

The chain carries TRBV4-2 and TRBJ2-5, with 7 bases fitting TRBD2. The CDR3 is 18 residues long. Trimming took 0 bases from V and 5 from J; bases not matched to a gene: 15. Germline values: CDR1 LGHNA, CDR2 YNFKEQ. This chain's CDR3 is CASSQDELASGTFETQYF. DNA of the CDR3: TGTGCCAGCAGCCAAGATGAGCTCGCCAGCGGGACTTTCGAGACCCAGTACTTC.

The rearrangement uses TRBV28 and TRBJ1-6; D is undetermined. CDR3 length equals 11 residues. V lost 5 bases, J lost 16 bases, and 12 bases lay in between. Germline CDR1 and CDR2: MDHEN and SYDVKM. The CDR3 DNA follows: TGTGCCAGCAGTGCAATCGAGGGACTCCACTTT. It translates to CASSAIEGLHF.

This clone was found a few times. The rearrangement uses TRBV5-1 and TRBJ2-5; 8 bases match TRBD1. Germline trimming cut 0 bases from V and 4 bases from J; bases unmatched to any gene: 2. From germline, CDR1 is SGHRS and CDR2 YFSETQ. The length of the CDR3 is 14 residues. The CDR3 DNA reads as TGCGCCAGCAGCTTGGGCGACAGGGGAGAGACCCAGTACTTC. Its protein is CASSLGDRGETQYF.

The chain is built from TRBV28 and TRBJ1-2; D remains ambiguous. The germline V gene encodes CDR1 MDHEN and CDR2 SYDVKM. This CDR3 comprises 14 residues. V was clipped by 3 bases and J by 6 bases, with 14 bases between them. CDR3 coding DNA: TGTGCCAGCAGTTTTGAGGGCGCCTTCAATGGCTACACCTTC. Protein: CASSFEGAFNGYTF.

Notes on this clone: At one end the junction does not follow the germline gene, possibly because of a read error. The chain couples TRBV7-9 to TRBJ2-7; D possibly corresponds to TRBD1 (5 bases). Germline V CDR1 and CDR2: SEHNR, FQNEAQ (reference sequence). This CDR3 spans 12 amino acids. CDR3 residues: CSSSSRQSEQYF. The CDR3 bases are TGTTCCAGCAGCTCTAGACAGAGCGAGCAGTACTTC. The whole variable domain, remainder taken from reference TRBV7-9 and TRBJ2-7, is DTGVSQNPRHKITKRGQNVTFRCDPISEHNRLYWYRQTLGQGPEFLTYFQNEAQLEKSRLLSDRFSAERPKGSFSTLEIQRTEQGDSAMYLCSSSSRQSEQYFGPGTRLTVT.

The chain links TRBV28 to TRBJ1-2; D call uncertain. V was shortened by 6 bases and J by 3 bases, with 17 bases between the two germline ends. CDR3 length: 15 amino acids. CDR1 is MDHEN, CDR2 SYDVKM, per germline. This CDR3 reads CASRPSGVTDYGYTF. Written as DNA, the CDR3 is TGTGCCAGCAGACCATCGGGTGTAACTGACTATGGCTACACCTTC.

A note on this clone: An end of the junction differs from the germline gene, which may be a read error. The chain employs TRBV11-3 and TRBJ1-5; TRBD1 might be the D (5 bases). The germline V gene encodes CDR1 SGHNT and CDR2 YENEEA. The CDR3 loop spans 18 amino acids. Written as DNA, the CDR3 is TGTGCCAGCACCTTAGGGACTCCCAAATCCCCCGGGAGTCGGGCCCAGCATTTT. Amino acid sequence: CASTLGTPKSPGSRAQHF.

The table lists this clone with a few counts. This rearrangement joins TRBV30 to TRBJ2-1; the match to TRBD2 covers 8 bases. The length of the CDR3 is 14 residues. V was pared by 0 bases and J by 5 bases, with 3 bases of the junction left unmatched. Germline values: CDR1 GTSNPN, CDR2 SVGIG (reference sequence). CDR3 sequence (DNA): TGTGCCTGGAGTGTAGGAGCGGGGGACAATGAGCAGTTCTTC. It specifies CAWSVGAGDNEQFF.

This CDR3 reads CASSHGSYVGETGELFF. In DNA, the CDR3 is TGCGCCAGCAGCCATGGTTCTTATGTGGGAGAGACCGGGGAGCTGTTTTTT. The rearrangement joins TRBV4-1 to TRBJ2-2, with D maybe TRBD2 (5 bases). This CDR3 comprises 17 residues. With 3 bases removed from V and 5 bases from J, the gap between germline ends came to 19 bases. CDR1 and CDR2 from the germline V gene are MGHRA and YSYEKL.

The chain combines TRBV7-3 with TRBJ2-6, with 8 bases aligning to TRBD1. CDR1 is SGHTA, CDR2 FQGTGA, per germline. This CDR3 comprises 20 residues. V dropped 5 bases and J dropped 0; count of bases not matched to a gene: 15. This chain's CDR3 is CASSQRGGVRGPSGANVLTF. The CDR3, as DNA: TGTGCCAGCAGCCAAAGGGGAGGTGTCAGGGGGCCCTCTGGGGCCAACGTCCTGACTTTC.

The rearrangement links TRBV7-2 to TRBJ1-4; 10 positions agree with TRBD1. J lost 8 bases, V lost 5 bases, and 11 bases had no gene match. This CDR3 has 16 amino acids. Germline V gene lookup returns CDR1 SGHTA and CDR2 FQGNSA. CDR3 loop: CASSKGQGSWAEKLFF. The CDR3 nucleotides read TGTGCCAGCAGCAAGGGACAGGGGTCGTGGGCAGAAAAACTGTTTTTT.

The rearrangement joins TRBV2 to TRBJ2-1, with 8 nucleotides matching TRBD2. Germline V gene data show CDR1 as SNHLY and CDR2 as FYNNEI. CDR3 length: 15 residues. V lost 7 bases to trimming and J lost 4 bases; unmatched junction nucleotides: 9. In DNA, the CDR3 is TGTGCCAGCAAGGAGGCGGGAGGTGGTTACAATGAGCAGTTCTTC. Residues: CASKEAGGGYNEQFF.

The V gene is TRBV5-4, the J gene TRBJ2-3; TRBD2 matches 12 bases. The CDR3 covers 18 residues. CDR1 SGHNT and CDR2 YYREEE come from the germline V gene (reference sequence). Trimming cost V 4 bases and J 2 bases; bases outside gene matches: 11. Written as DNA, the CDR3 is TGTGCCAGCAGCCGGGGGACTAGCGGGCCCCTAGCCACAGATACGCAGTATTTT. Translating gives CASSRGTSGPLATDTQYF.